One sample yielded the 20 T cell receptor beta chains listed below, sequenced in a study of blood T cell repertoires in COVID-19. The data were produced by immunoSEQ multiplex PCR, yet TCRdb's version contains in-frame clones alone and is incomplete. Of about 300,000 clones listed, approximately 85% are singletons. Sequencing was carried out using peripheral blood. The receptors were gathered from a woman aged 45-65 years with acute or convalescent COVID-19.

The gene calls are TRBV7-3 and TRBJ2-7; the D gene is possibly TRBD2 (6 bases). The V end lost 3 bases, the J end lost 3 bases, and 18 bases lay between the germline ends. Germline CDR1 is SGHTA and CDR2 is FQGTGA. This CDR3 comprises 16 residues. CDR3: CASSLGPPGVGYEQYF. CDR3 sequence (DNA): TGTGCCAGCAGCTTGGGACCCCCGGGAGTTGGCTACGAGCAGTACTTC.

The chain links TRBV7-2 to TRBJ2-5, with 11 bases that match TRBD2. V trimming: 5 bases; J trimming: 0 bases; junction bases outside the gene matches: 11. The CDR3 is 18 amino acids. Germline V lookup: CDR1 SGHTA, CDR2 FQGNSA. The DNA of the CDR3 is TGTGCCAGCAGCCAGGGGTGGGCTAGCGGGGGGTACCAAGAGACCCAGTACTTC. This translates into CASSQGWASGGYQETQYF.

The chain recombines TRBV19 with TRBJ2-1; 8 bases map to TRBD2. The germline CDR1 and CDR2 sequences are LNHDA and SQIVND (reference sequence). The CDR3 runs 15 residues. The junction had 8 bases not matched to a gene; V was cut back by 3 bases and J by 7 bases. The DNA of the CDR3 is TGTGCCAGTAGTATGCGGGAGGTGGTTAGGAATGAGCAGTTCTTC. Translating gives CASSMREVVRNEQFF.

The V gene is TRBV7-9, the J gene TRBJ1-1, with D possibly being TRBD1 (5 bases). Germline V gene sequence: CDR1 SEHNR, CDR2 FQNEAQ (reference sequence). This CDR3 contains 14 residues. Trimming removed 3 bases from V and 4 bases from J, with 12 bases in between. The CDR3 reads CASSLRRGVTEAFF. DNA of the CDR3: TGTGCCAGCAGCTTGCGGAGGGGTGTCACTGAAGCTTTCTTT.

The genes are TRBV30 and TRBJ1-4, with TRBD1 matching over 7 bases. The V and J ends lost 7 bases and 4 bases, in that order; junction bases with no gene match: 6. Germline lookup yields CDR1 GTSNPN and CDR2 SVGIG (reference sequence). The CDR3 consists of 13 residues. CDR3 protein: CASGTGVNEKLFF. CDR3 sequence (DNA): TGTGCCTCGGGAACAGGGGTTAATGAAAAACTGTTTTTT.

V usage is TRBV2 and J usage is TRBJ2-5, with 12 bases fitting TRBD2. This CDR3 is 12 amino acids long. Per the germline V gene, CDR1 is SNHLY and CDR2 is FYNNEI. V dropped 6 bases and J dropped 13; count of bases not matched to a gene: 6. CDR3 loop: CASSDGLAGSYF. In DNA, the CDR3 is TGTGCCAGCAGCGATGGACTAGCGGGATCGTACTTC.

This clone was observed a few times. The genes are TRBV5-1 and TRBJ1-2, with TRBD1 as a possible D gene (5 bases). This CDR3 is built from 14 residues. In germline, CDR1 is SGHRS, CDR2 YFSETQ. V lost 4 bases and J 1 base, leaving 11 bases between the germline ends. This CDR3 is CASSQDTYNYGYTF. The CDR3, as DNA: TGCGCCAGCAGCCAGGACACCTATAACTATGGCTACACCTTC.

The J gene is TRBJ2-5, the V gene TRBV30, with a tentative D call TRBD2 (6 bases). Germline V gene lookup returns CDR1 GTSNPN and CDR2 SVGIG (reference sequence). Trimming cost V 7 bases and J 1 base, with 16 bases left between them. The CDR3 is 14 amino acids. The CDR3 DNA follows: TGTGCCTATCTACTAGCCCATAGCCAAGAGACCCAGTACTTC. Translating gives CAYLLAHSQETQYF.

The V call is TRBV4-2, the J call TRBJ1-1; the match to TRBD1 covers 7 bases. Looked up from germline, CDR1 is LGHNA and CDR2 is YNFKEQ. Trimming removed 4 bases from V and 0 bases from J; junction bases left unmatched: 8. This CDR3 region has 16 residues. The CDR3 loop is CASSLGTVILNTEAFF. In nucleotides, the CDR3 is TGTGCCAGCAGCCTCGGGACAGTAATTCTGAACACTGAAGCTTTCTTT.

This clone was picked up one time. The rearrangement uses TRBV18 and TRBJ1-2; TRBD1 might be the D (6 bases). This CDR3 contains 16 residues. Germline V lookup: CDR1 KGHSH, CDR2 LQKENI. V was pared by 1 base and J by 2 bases, with 14 bases between. The CDR3 nucleotides read TGTGCCAGCTCACCACGAGGCCAGGGGTACAACTATGGCTACACCTTC. Protein: CASSPRGQGYNYGYTF.

This sequence joins TRBV5-4 and TRBJ2-7; 7 positions agree with TRBD1. The CDR3 spans 14 residues. Germline CDR1 is SGHNT and CDR2 is YYREEE (reference sequence). The V segment lost 6 bases and the J segment 7 bases; nucleotides outside the gene matches: 13. CDR3: CASNQGQGVGEQYF. In DNA form, the CDR3 reads TGTGCCAGCAACCAGGGGCAGGGGGTTGGAGAGCAGTACTTC.

The chain carries TRBV15 and TRBJ1-1; possibly TRBD1 for D (6 bases). Germline V gene data show CDR1 as LNHNV and CDR2 as YYDKDF (reference sequence). Trimming shortened V by 3 bases and J by 1 base, and 12 bases separated the two germline ends. The CDR3 runs to 15 residues. The CDR3 coding sequence is TGTGCCACCAGCAGGCCTTTGACAGGGAACACTGAAGCTTTCTTT. This gives the protein CATSRPLTGNTEAFF. The full variable domain, with the rest looked up from reference TRBV15 and TRBJ1-1, is DAMVIQNPRYQVTQFGKPVTLSCSQTLNHNVMYWYQQKSSQAPKLLFHYYDKDFNNEADTPDNFQSRRPNTSFCFLDIRSPGLGDTAMYLCATSRPLTGNTEAFFGQGTRLTVV.

V usage is TRBV21-1 and J usage is TRBJ1-6; the tabulated D call, TRBD1, remains unverified against the DNA. TRBV21-1 is annotated as a pseudogene. The CDR3 runs 21 residues. The CDR3, as DNA: TGTGCCAGCCGCGCGTCATTACAGCACCAGTTGGTCGCACCCTATAATTCACCCCTCCACTTT. Its protein product is CASRASLQHQLVAPYNSPLHF.

This rearrangement joins TRBV4-2 to TRBJ2-4; tentatively, D is TRBD2 (5 bases). The CDR3 is 17 amino acids. V lost 3 bases and J lost 5, with 20 bases in between. Germline CDR1 LGHNA, CDR2 YNFKEQ. CDR3 in amino acids: CASSQGDGRVGQNIQYF. In nucleotides, the CDR3 is TGTGCCAGCAGCCAGGGAGACGGACGGGTTGGCCAAAACATTCAGTACTTC.

This clone occurred many times. The chain carries TRBV27 and TRBJ2-1, with D perhaps matching TRBD1 (5 bases). CDR1 is MNHEY and CDR2 is SMNVEV in the germline V gene (reference sequence). V lost 0 bases and J 4 bases, leaving 10 bases between the germline ends. This CDR3 comprises 15 residues. The CDR3 DNA is TGTGCCAGCAGTTTATCGATAAGGGGTTACAATGAGCAGTTCTTC. Protein product: CASSLSIRGYNEQFF.

The chain recombines TRBV4-2 with TRBJ1-4, with TRBD1 as a possible D gene (6 bases). The ends were cut back, 0 bases at V and 4 bases at J, with 15 bases in the middle. The CDR3 loop spans 17 amino acids. Germline V gene lookup returns CDR1 LGHNA and CDR2 YNFKEQ. The CDR3 bases are TGTGCCAGCAGCCAAGAGCCGAGGGGGTCGGGTAATGAAAAACTGTTTTTT. This encodes CASSQEPRGSGNEKLFF.

A remark on this clone: At the DNA level, this CDR3 is encoded by other sequences in the same sample as well. V and J are TRBV6-2 or TRBV6-3 and TRBJ1-1, with unresolved D. The CDR3 is 12 residues long. From germline, CDR1 is MNHEY and CDR2 SVGEGT. The V end lost 5 bases, the J end lost 5 bases, and 9 bases lay between the germline ends. For the CDR3, the DNA is TGTGCCAGCAGTCGTTGGCAGACTGAAGCTTTCTTT. Translating gives CASSRWQTEAFF.

The V and J genes are TRBV19 and TRBJ2-3; TRBD2 aligns across 7 bases. Unmatched junction bases numbered 9, after V lost 4 bases and J lost 2 bases. The germline gives CDR1 LNHDA, CDR2 SQIVND (reference sequence). There are 16 residues in the CDR3. CDR3 in amino acids: CASSKDPSGYTDTQYF. DNA of the CDR3: TGTGCCAGTAGTAAGGACCCTAGCGGATACACAGATACGCAGTATTTT.

The CDR3 DNA follows: TGTGCCAGCAGCAAAATTCGGGGTCCTGAAGCTTTCTTT. Its translation is CASSKIRGPEAFF. This sequence joins TRBV21-1 and TRBJ1-1. TRBV21-1 is classified as a pseudogene. The CDR3 totals 13 residues.

In this sample, this clone turned up a few times. This rearrangement joins TRBV7-9 to TRBJ2-1, with D unclear. This CDR3 region has 13 residues. Germline V gene data show CDR1 as SEHNR and CDR2 as FQNEAQ (reference sequence). V lost 5 bases and J lost 2, with 7 bases in between. DNA for the CDR3: TGTGCCAGCAGCCGAGTCCCCTACAATGAGCAGTTCTTC. Its translation: CASSRVPYNEQFF.